This T cell receptor (beta chain) originates from a study of blood T cell repertoires in COVID-19. Across the whole study: T cells, B-cell-depleted T cells, or PBMCs supplied cDNA or gDNA.

Measured with immunoSEQ multiplex PCR; TCRdb has only the in-frame clones, and not every one. The data hold about 160,000 clones, with roughly 90% observed a single time. The study counted Cohort 3 donors as recovered given two negative PCRs, clearance, or symptom resolution. This CDR3 is built from 15 residues. The germline CDR1 and CDR2 sequences are LNHDA and SQIVND (reference sequence). Trimming took 7 bases from V and 7 from J, leaving 19 bases between them. This clonotype was obtained from a woman between 45 and 65 years old who had recovered from COVID-19. The chain joins TRBV19 to TRBJ2-2; tentatively, D is TRBD1 (6 bases). Material for sequencing was PBMCs or T cells enriched from blood (not recorded which). The CDR3 reads CASKEQGVVHGELFF. CDR3 nucleotide sequence: TGTGCCAGTAAAGAACAGGGCGTAGTGCACGGGGAGCTGTTTTTT.